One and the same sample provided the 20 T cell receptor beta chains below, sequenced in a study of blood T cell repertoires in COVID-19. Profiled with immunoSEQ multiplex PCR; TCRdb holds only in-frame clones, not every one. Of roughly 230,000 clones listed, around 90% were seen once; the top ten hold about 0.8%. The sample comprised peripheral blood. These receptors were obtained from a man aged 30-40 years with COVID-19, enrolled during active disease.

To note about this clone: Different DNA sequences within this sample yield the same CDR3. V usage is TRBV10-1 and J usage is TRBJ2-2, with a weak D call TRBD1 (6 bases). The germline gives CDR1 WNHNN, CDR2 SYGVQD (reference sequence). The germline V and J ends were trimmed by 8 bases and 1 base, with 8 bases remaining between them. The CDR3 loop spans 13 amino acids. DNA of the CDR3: TGCGCCAGCCGACAGGAGAACACCGGGGAGCTGTTTTTT. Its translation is CASRQENTGELFF.

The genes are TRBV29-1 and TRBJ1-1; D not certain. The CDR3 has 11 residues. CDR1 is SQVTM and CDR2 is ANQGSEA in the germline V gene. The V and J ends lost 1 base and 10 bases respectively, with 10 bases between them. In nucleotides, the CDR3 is TGCAGCGTTGAAGTCGGTCAGCGAGCTTTCTTT. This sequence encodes CSVEVGQRAFF.

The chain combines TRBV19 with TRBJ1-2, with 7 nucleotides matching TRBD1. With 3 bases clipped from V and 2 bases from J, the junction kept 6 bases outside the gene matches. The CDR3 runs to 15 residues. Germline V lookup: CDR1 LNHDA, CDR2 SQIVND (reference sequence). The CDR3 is CASSIRQGTNYGYTF. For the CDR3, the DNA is TGTGCCAGTAGTATTAGACAGGGCACCAACTATGGCTACACCTTC.

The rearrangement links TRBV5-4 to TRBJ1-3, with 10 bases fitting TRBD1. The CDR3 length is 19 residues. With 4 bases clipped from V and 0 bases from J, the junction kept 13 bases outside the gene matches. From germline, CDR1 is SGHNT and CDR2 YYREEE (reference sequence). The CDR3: CASSQGQGVTTYSGNTIYF. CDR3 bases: TGTGCCAGCAGCCAAGGACAGGGGGTGACCACCTACTCTGGAAACACCATATATTTT.

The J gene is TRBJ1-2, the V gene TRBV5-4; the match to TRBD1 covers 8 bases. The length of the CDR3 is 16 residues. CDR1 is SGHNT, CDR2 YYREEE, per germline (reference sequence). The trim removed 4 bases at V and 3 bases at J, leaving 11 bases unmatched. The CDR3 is CASSPKPAGGDYGYTF. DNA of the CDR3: TGTGCCAGCAGCCCCAAGCCGGCAGGGGGCGACTATGGCTACACCTTC.

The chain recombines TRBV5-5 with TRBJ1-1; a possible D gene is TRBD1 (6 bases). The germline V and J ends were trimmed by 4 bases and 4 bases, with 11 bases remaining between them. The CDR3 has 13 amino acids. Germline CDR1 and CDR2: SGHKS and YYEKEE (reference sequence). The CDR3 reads CASSLGTLTEAFF. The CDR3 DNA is TGTGCCAGCAGCCTGGGGACACTCACTGAAGCTTTCTTT.

CDR3 in amino acids: CAISGPGTSGGYEQYF. The CDR3 DNA sequence: TGTGCCATCAGTGGACCCGGGACTAGCGGGGGCTACGAGCAGTACTTC. The chain carries TRBV10-3 and TRBJ2-7; 14 bases are a match to TRBD2. V shed 4 bases and J 3 bases; nucleotides not matched to a gene: 5. Germline CDR1 is ENHRY and CDR2 is SYGVKD. The CDR3 runs to 16 residues.

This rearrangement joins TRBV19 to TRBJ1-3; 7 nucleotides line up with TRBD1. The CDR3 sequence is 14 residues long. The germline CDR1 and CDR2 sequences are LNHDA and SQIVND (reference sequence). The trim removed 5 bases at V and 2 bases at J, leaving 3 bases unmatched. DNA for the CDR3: TGTGCCAGTAGTCCCGGGACAGCTGGAAACACCATATATTTT. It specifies CASSPGTAGNTIYF.

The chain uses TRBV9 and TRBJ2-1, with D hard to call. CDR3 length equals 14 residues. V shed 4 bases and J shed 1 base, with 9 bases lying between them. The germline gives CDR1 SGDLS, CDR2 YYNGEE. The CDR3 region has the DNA TGTGCCAGCAGCTCCACTACGTCCTACAATGAGCAGTTCTTC. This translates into CASSSTTSYNEQFF.

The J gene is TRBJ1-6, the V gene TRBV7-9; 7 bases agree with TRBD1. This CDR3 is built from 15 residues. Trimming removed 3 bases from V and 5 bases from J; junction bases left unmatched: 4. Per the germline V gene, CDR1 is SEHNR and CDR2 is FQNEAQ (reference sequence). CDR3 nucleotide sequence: TGTGCCAGCAGCTTCGAAACAGGGGATAATTCACCCCTCCACTTT. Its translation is CASSFETGDNSPLHF.

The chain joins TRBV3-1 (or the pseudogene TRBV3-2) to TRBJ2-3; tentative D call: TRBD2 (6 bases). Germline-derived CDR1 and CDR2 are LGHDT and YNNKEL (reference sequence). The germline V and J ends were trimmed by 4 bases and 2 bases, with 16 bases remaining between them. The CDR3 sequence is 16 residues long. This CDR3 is CASSPPGSGLTDTQYF. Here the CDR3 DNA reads TGTGCCAGCAGCCCGCCGGGGAGCGGGCTCACAGATACGCAGTATTTT.

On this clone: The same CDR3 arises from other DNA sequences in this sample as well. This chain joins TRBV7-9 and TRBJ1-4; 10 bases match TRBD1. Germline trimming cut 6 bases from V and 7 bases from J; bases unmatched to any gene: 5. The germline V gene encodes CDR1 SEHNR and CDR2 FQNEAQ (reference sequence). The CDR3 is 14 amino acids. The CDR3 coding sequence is TGTGCCAGCAGTCTCCGGACAGGGGGTGAAAAACTGTTTTTT. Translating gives CASSLRTGGEKLFF. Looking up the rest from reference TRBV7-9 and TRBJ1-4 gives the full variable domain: DTGVSQNPRHKITKRGQNVTFRCDPISEHNRLYWYRQTLGQGPEFLTYFQNEAQLEKSRLLSDRFSAERPKGSFSTLEIQRTEQGDSAMYLCASSLRTGGEKLFFGSGTQLSVL.

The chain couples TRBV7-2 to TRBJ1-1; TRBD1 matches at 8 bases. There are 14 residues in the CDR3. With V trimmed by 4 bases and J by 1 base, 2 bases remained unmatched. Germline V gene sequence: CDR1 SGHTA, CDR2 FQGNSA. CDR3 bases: TGTGCCAGCAGCTACAGGGGGTGGAACACTGAAGCTTTCTTT. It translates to CASSYRGWNTEAFF.

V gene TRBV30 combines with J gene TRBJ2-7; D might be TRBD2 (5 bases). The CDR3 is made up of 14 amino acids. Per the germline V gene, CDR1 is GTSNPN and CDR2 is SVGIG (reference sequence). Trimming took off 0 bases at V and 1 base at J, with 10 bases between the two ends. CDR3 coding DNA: TGTGCCTGGAGTGTTGGCGGGCTTTCCTACGAGCAGTACTTC. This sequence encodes CAWSVGGLSYEQYF.

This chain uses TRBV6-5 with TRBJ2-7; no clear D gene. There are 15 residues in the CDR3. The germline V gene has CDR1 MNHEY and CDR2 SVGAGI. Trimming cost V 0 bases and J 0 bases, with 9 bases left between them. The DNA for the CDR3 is TGTGCCAGCAGTTACTCCCCGGAGAGCTCCTACGAGCAGTACTTC. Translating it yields CASSYSPESSYEQYF.

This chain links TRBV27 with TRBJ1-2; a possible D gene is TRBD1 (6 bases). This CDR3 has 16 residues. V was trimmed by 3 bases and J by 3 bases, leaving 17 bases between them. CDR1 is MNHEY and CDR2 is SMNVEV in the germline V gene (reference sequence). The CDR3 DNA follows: TGTGCCAGCAGTTTCTTGGCAGGGGATTTCCACTATGGCTACACCTTC. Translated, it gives CASSFLAGDFHYGYTF.

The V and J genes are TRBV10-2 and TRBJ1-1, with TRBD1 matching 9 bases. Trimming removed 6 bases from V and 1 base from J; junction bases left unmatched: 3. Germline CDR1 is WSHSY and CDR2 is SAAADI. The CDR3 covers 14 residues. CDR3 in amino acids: CASRTGGPNTEAFF. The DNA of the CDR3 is TGCGCCAGCAGAACAGGGGGCCCGAACACTGAAGCTTTCTTT.

CDR3 region: CASSLSSETEAFF. The CDR3 nucleotides read TGTGCCAGCAGCTTATCCTCGGAGACTGAAGCTTTCTTT. The genes are TRBV7-3 and TRBJ1-1; D uncertain. The ends were cut back, 2 bases at V and 5 bases at J, with 9 bases in the middle. CDR3 size: 13 residues. Germline V lookup: CDR1 SGHTA, CDR2 FQGTGA. The variable domain in full, completed from reference TRBV7-3 and TRBJ1-1, reads GAGVSQTPSNKVTEKGKYVELRCDPISGHTALYWYRQSLGQGPEFLIYFQGTGAADDSGLPNDRFFAVRPEGSVSTLKIQRTERGDSAVYLCASSLSSETEAFFGQGTRLTVV.

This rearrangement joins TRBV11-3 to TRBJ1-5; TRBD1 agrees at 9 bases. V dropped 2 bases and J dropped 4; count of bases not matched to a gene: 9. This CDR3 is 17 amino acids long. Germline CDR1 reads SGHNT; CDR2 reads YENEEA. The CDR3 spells CASSLKGGQGPNQPQHF. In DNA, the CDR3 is TGTGCCAGCAGCTTAAAAGGCGGACAGGGGCCAAATCAGCCCCAGCATTTT.

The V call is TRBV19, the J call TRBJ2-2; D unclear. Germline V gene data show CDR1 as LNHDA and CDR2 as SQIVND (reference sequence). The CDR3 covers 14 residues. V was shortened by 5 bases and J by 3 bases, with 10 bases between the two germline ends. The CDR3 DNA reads TGTGCCAGTAGTTCCGCAGAAGACACCGGGGAGCTGTTTTTT. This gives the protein CASSSAEDTGELFF.